A selection of T cell receptor beta chains follows, all from one sample in a study of T-cell memory formation after mild COVID-19. MiXCR was run by TCRdb on the 5' RACE reads, yielding one entry per CDR3 protein. The data show tens of thousands of distinct CDR3 sequences, with about 14% seen just once and 25% to 35% held by the top ten. The sequencing input was PBMCs or a T cell subset sorted from them (not recorded which). The receptor source for this set is an adult woman who had mild COVID-19 (a few samples of this study predate the infection). Cell type and time point are not known. CDR3s include the opening cysteine and the closing phenylalanine or tryptophan. Each record gives: D gene, V gene, CDR3 length, clone size, J gene, CDR3 protein, CDR3 DNA. A D gene is named only where the DNA matches it firmly. A row's size may be missing; if present it is once, few, many or a size class.

>NA|TRBV19|13|NA|TRBJ1-1
CASSWGLGTEAFF
TGTGCCAGTAGTTGGGGCTTGGGCACTGAAGCTTTCTTT
>NA|TRBV9|11|few|TRBJ2-7
CASGEEVEQYF
TGTGCCAGCGGGGAAGAGGTCGAGCAGTACTTC
>NA|TRBV12-3/TRBV12-4|15|NA|TRBJ2-2
CASSFHQGNTGELFF
TGTGCCAGCAGTTTTCATCAGGGGAACACCGGGGAGCTGTTTTTT
>NA|TRBV7-8|15|few|TRBJ2-7
CASSLRVVGSYEQYF
TGTGCCAGCAGCTTAAGGGTTGTGGGAAGCTACGAGCAGTACTTC
>TRBD1|TRBV7-8|17|few|TRBJ2-7
CASSFPPIRQGGYEQYF
TGTGCCAGCAGCTTCCCGCCTATCAGACAGGGGGGGTACGAGCAGTACTTC
>NA|TRBV5-5|15|few|TRBJ2-2
CASSPSGGNTGELFF
TGTGCCAGCAGCCCCTCCGGGGGTAACACCGGGGAGCTGTTTTTT
>NA|TRBV24-1|13|NA|TRBJ1-3
CATSDPGGNTIYF
TGTGCCACCAGTGATCCGGGCGGAAACACCATATATTTT
>NA|TRBV10-1|15|NA|TRBJ2-7
CASITAGGESYEQYF
TGCGCCAGCATCACGGCCGGAGGGGAATCCTACGAGCAGTACTTC
>TRBD2|TRBV5-6|18|NA|TRBJ2-5
CASSLALGGLALDETQYF
TGTGCCAGCAGCTTGGCTCTCGGGGGACTAGCGTTAGACGAGACCCAGTACTTC
>NA|TRBV15|13|NA|TRBJ2-3
CATTAAGTDTQYF
TGTGCCACCACGGCGGCCGGCACAGATACGCAGTATTTT
>NA|TRBV7-8|15|medium-sized|TRBJ2-1
CASSLDGSRYNEQFF
TGTGCCAGCAGCTTAGACGGGAGTCGCTACAATGAGCAGTTCTTC
>NA|TRBV5-1|16|NA|TRBJ2-1
CASSLHTEAKYNEQFF
TGCGCCAGCAGCTTGCATACCGAGGCCAAATACAATGAGCAGTTCTTC
>NA|TRBV15|19|many|TRBJ2-1
CATSGDSLAREFLWNEQFF
TGTGCCACCAGCGGGGATTCACTCGCACGGGAGTTTCTCTGGAATGAGCAGTTCTTC
>NA|TRBV7-9|15|NA|TRBJ2-2
CASSLTRANTGELFF
TGTGCCAGCAGCTTAACACGCGCGAACACCGGGGAGCTGTTTTTT
>NA|TRBV7-2|14|many|TRBJ1-1
CASSSSPGYTEAFF
TGTGCCAGCAGCTCTTCCCCAGGGTACACTGAAGCTTTCTTT
>TRBD1|TRBV24-1|16|NA|TRBJ1-1
CATSRTPGTGVPEAFF
TGTGCCACCAGTCGTACTCCCGGGACAGGGGTCCCTGAAGCTTTCTTT
>NA|TRBV2|11|NA|TRBJ2-3
CASSELDTQYF
TGTGCCAGCAGTGAATTAGATACGCAGTATTTT
>NA|TRBV4-1|16|NA|TRBJ1-6
CASSQGAGRGDSPLHF
TGCGCCAGCAGCCAAGGGGCGGGCAGGGGAGATTCACCCCTCCACTTT
>NA|TRBV12-3/TRBV12-4|16|few|TRBJ2-2
CASSYPDRTNTGELFF
TGTGCCAGCAGTTACCCGGACAGAACGAACACCGGGGAGCTGTTTTTT
>NA|TRBV7-9|15|NA|TRBJ1-2
CASSPGEGRNYGYTF
TGTGCCAGCAGCCCAGGGGAGGGTCGTAACTATGGCTACACCTTC
>TRBD2|TRBV19|14|few|TRBJ2-1
CASSMGGGLNEQFF
TGTGCCAGTAGTATGGGGGGAGGGTTGAATGAGCAGTTCTTC
>NA|TRBV7-8|17|NA|TRBJ2-2
CASSLGVGGTRIGELFF
TGTGCCAGCAGCTTAGGCGTAGGAGGGACACGGATCGGGGAGCTGTTTTTT
>TRBD2|TRBV20-1|16|few|TRBJ2-7
CSARDLTSGSLYEQYF
TGCAGTGCTAGAGACCTAACTAGCGGGAGTCTGTACGAGCAGTACTTC
>NA|TRBV24-1|12|few|TRBJ2-7
CATYKREVEQYF
TGTGCCACCTATAAGCGCGAGGTCGAGCAGTACTTC
>NA|TRBV7-9|14|NA|TRBJ2-3
CASSLFSSTDTQYF
TGTGCCAGCAGCTTATTTTCCAGCACAGATACGCAGTATTTT
>NA|TRBV6-4|17|few|TRBJ2-1
CASSPYSAENFGNEQFF
TGTGCCAGCAGCCCCTATTCCGCAGAGAATTTTGGGAATGAGCAGTTCTTC
>TRBD2|TRBV12-3/TRBV12-4|16|NA|TRBJ2-3
CASSFGAGGSSDTQYF
TGTGCCAGCAGTTTTGGGGCGGGGGGGTCCTCAGATACGCAGTATTTT
>NA|TRBV6-5|15|few|TRBJ2-7
CASSYSALAKGEQYF
TGTGCCAGCAGTTACTCGGCCCTAGCGAAGGGCGAGCAGTACTTC
>NA|TRBV29-1|10|NA|TRBJ1-1
CSVAEAEAFF
TGCAGCGTTGCGGAAGCTGAAGCTTTCTTT
>NA|TRBV19|15|NA|TRBJ2-7
CASSITAGVDHEQYF
TGTGCCAGTAGTATCACGGCAGGGGTCGACCACGAGCAGTACTTC
>NA|TRBV20-1|14|NA|TRBJ1-1
CSARDPGRTTEAFF
TGCAGTGCTAGAGATCCAGGGAGGACCACTGAAGCTTTCTTT
>NA|TRBV13|16|NA|TRBJ2-7
CASSLERGGSSYEQYF
TGTGCCAGCAGCTTAGAGAGAGGGGGGAGCTCCTACGAGCAGTACTTC
>NA|TRBV5-1|17|few|TRBJ2-1
CASSPGQTLVQGDEQFF
TGCGCCAGCAGCCCAGGACAGACTCTAGTGCAGGGCGATGAGCAGTTCTTC
>NA|TRBV5-1|15|NA|TRBJ2-7
CASSLAARGSYEQYF
TGCGCCAGCAGCTTGGCCGCCCGGGGCTCCTACGAGCAGTACTTC
>NA|TRBV11-2|15|few|TRBJ2-7
CASSPPGRFRKEQYF
TGTGCCAGCAGCCCTCCGGGACGGTTTCGGAAGGAGCAGTACTTC
>NA|TRBV29-1|15|many|TRBJ2-7
CSVAWEREGSYEQYF
TGCAGCGTCGCGTGGGAGCGAGAAGGCTCCTACGAGCAGTACTTC
>TRBD2|TRBV15|14|NA|TRBJ2-2
CATSASGEAGELFF
TGTGCCACCAGCGCAAGCGGGGAGGCCGGGGAGCTGTTTTTT
>NA|TRBV25-1|12|few|TRBJ2-7
CASSGRTGEQYF
TGTGCCAGCAGTGGCCGAACAGGGGAGCAGTACTTC
>TRBD1|TRBV6-5|15|many|TRBJ2-2
CASSTGTGASGELFF
TGTGCCAGCAGCACCGGGACAGGGGCGTCCGGGGAGCTGTTTTTT
>NA|TRBV12-3/TRBV12-4|15|few|TRBJ2-7
CASSFTQGYLGEQYF
TGTGCCAGCAGTTTTACACAGGGTTACTTGGGTGAGCAGTACTTC
>TRBD1|TRBV4-3|17|few|TRBJ2-1
CASSQATGGSSYNEQFF
TGCGCCAGCAGCCAAGCAACAGGGGGGAGCTCCTACAATGAGCAGTTCTTC
>NA|TRBV29-1|15|NA|TRBJ2-5
CSVEDGSGAVETQYF
TGCAGCGTTGAAGACGGGTCAGGGGCGGTAGAGACCCAGTACTTC
>NA|TRBV5-6|15|NA|TRBJ1-1
CASRLGVGFDTEAFF
TGTGCCAGCAGATTAGGCGTGGGCTTTGACACTGAAGCTTTCTTT
>TRBD1|TRBV9|16|many|TRBJ2-7
CASSATGTTTSYEQYF
TGTGCCAGCAGTGCGACAGGGACGACTACGTCCTACGAGCAGTACTTC
>TRBD2|TRBV20-1|15|NA|TRBJ2-1
CSARLAGGTVNEQFF
TGCAGTGCGCGACTAGCGGGCGGTACTGTCAATGAGCAGTTCTTC
>TRBD2|TRBV12-3/TRBV12-4|15|few|TRBJ2-3
CASSLGLAGSDTQYF
TGTGCCAGCAGTTTGGGACTAGCGGGATCAGATACGCAGTATTTT
>NA|TRBV7-3|14|few|TRBJ1-1
CASSLIGGGTEAFF
TGTGCCAGCAGCTTAATTGGGGGAGGCACTGAAGCTTTCTTT
>NA|TRBV7-9|14|NA|TRBJ2-5
CASSLITELETQYF
TGTGCCAGCAGCTTAATTACTGAACTCGAGACCCAGTACTTC
>NA|TRBV7-9|13|NA|TRBJ2-7
CASSSGHGYEQYF
TGTGCCAGCAGCTCGGGACACGGATACGAGCAGTACTTC
>TRBD2|TRBV7-9|15|few|TRBJ2-7
CASSLASGITYEQYF
TGTGCCAGCAGCTTAGCTAGCGGGATCACCTACGAGCAGTACTTC
>NA|TRBV24-1|13|few|TRBJ2-1
CATSERGLNEQFF
TGTGCCACCAGTGAGAGGGGTTTGAATGAGCAGTTCTTC
>TRBD2|TRBV20-1|16|NA|TRBJ2-1
CSARELAGVAYNEQFF
TGCAGTGCTAGAGAGTTAGCGGGAGTCGCCTACAATGAGCAGTTCTTC
>TRBD2|TRBV18|13|NA|TRBJ2-7
CASSSGGSLEQYF
TGTGCCAGCTCTAGCGGGGGGTCCTTGGAGCAGTACTTC
>NA|TRBV6-5|14|many|TRBJ2-7
CASSYGAGTNEQYF
TGTGCCAGCAGTTACGGCGCCGGGACAAACGAGCAGTACTTC
>TRBD2|TRBV7-9|17|few|TRBJ2-7
CASSLNLAGGGRYEQYF
TGTGCCAGCAGCTTAAACCTAGCGGGAGGAGGGAGATACGAGCAGTACTTC